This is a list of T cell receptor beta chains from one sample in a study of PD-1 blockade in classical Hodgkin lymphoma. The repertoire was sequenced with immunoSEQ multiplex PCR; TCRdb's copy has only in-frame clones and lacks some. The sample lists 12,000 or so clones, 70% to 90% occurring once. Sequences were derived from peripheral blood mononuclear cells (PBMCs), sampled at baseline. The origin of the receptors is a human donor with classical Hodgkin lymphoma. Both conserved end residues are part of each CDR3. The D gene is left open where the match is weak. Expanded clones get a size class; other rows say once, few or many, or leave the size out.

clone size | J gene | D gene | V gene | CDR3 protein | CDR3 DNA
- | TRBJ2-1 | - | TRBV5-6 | CASSWAPGQEYNEQFF | TGTGCCAGCAGCTGGGCCCCCGGGCAGGAGTACAATGAGCAGTTCTTC
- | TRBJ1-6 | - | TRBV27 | CASCGREYNSPLHF | TGTGCCAGCTGTGGACGGGAGTATAATTCACCCCTCCACTTT
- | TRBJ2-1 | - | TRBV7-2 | CASSDRYSYNEQFF | TGTGCCAGCAGTGACAGGTACTCCTACAATGAGCAGTTCTTC
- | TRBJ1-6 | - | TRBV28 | CASSSRTVRNSPLHF | TGTGCCAGCAGTTCCCGGACAGTTAGAAATTCACCCCTCCACTTT
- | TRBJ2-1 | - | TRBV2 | CASTGREKYNEQFF | TGTGCCAGCACGGGCCGGGAGAAATACAATGAGCAGTTCTTC
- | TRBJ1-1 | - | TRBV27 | CASSLARSTEAFF | TGTGCCAGCAGTTTAGCCCGGAGCACTGAAGCTTTCTTT
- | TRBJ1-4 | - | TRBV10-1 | CAGKGRWSLFF | TGCGCCGGGAAAGGCCGCTGGTCGCTGTTTTTT
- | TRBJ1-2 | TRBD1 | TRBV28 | CASRTGNYGYTF | TGTGCCAGCAGGACAGGGAACTATGGCTACACCTTC
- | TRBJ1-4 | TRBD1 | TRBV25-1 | CASSQTGVEKLFF | TGTGCCAGCAGCCAAACAGGGGTTGAAAAACTGTTTTTT
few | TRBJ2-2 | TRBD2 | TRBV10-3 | CAISEGLAGGAGTGELFF | TGTGCCATCAGTGAAGGACTAGCGGGGGGAGCCGGAACCGGGGAGCTGTTTTTT
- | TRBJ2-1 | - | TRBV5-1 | CASSYRGVNEQFF | TGCGCCAGCAGCTACAGAGGAGTCAATGAGCAGTTCTTC
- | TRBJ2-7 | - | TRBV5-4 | CASSLRHRGGYEQYF | TGTGCCAGCAGCTTGCGGCACCGAGGGGGTTACGAGCAGTACTTC
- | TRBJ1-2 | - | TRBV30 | CAWTGDEGGYTF | TGTGCCTGGACAGGGGATGAGGGTGGCTACACCTTC
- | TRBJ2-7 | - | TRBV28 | CASSSPQGGRYEQYF | TGTGCCAGCAGTTCACCCCAGGGGGGACGCTACGAGCAGTACTTC
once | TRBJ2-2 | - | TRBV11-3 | CASSLGVENTGELFF | TGTGCCAGCAGCTTAGGCGTGGAGAACACCGGGGAGCTGTTTTTT
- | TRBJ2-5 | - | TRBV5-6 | CASSFPLIRDKQETQYF | TGTGCCAGCAGCTTCCCTCTTATCCGGGACAAACAAGAGACCCAGTACTTC
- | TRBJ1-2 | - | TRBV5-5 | CASSSINGYTF | TGTGCCAGCAGCAGCATCAATGGCTACACCTTC
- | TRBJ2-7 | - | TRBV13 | CASSLGLAGTLYEQYF | TGTGCCAGCAGCTTAGGTTTGGCGGGAACCCTCTACGAGCAGTACTTC
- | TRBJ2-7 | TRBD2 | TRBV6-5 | CASRPRLAGGCEQYF | TGTGCCAGCAGACCAAGACTAGCGGGGGGTTGCGAGCAGTACTTC
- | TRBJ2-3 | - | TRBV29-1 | CSVNGGPKSADTQYF | TGCAGCGTTAACGGAGGGCCTAAAAGCGCAGATACGCAGTATTTT
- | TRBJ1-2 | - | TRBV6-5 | CASSYSGGLEGYTF | TGTGCCAGCAGTTACTCCGGGGGGCTGGAAGGCTACACCTTC
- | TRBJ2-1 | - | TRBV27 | CASSFGTGWLNEQFF | TGTGCCAGCAGTTTTGGTACGGGTTGGTTAAATGAGCAGTTCTTC
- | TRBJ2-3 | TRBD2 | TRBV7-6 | CASSLEAGASDTQYF | TGTGCCAGCAGCTTAGAAGCGGGAGCGTCGGATACGCAGTATTTT
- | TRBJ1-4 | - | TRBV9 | CASSGASEGGEKLFF | TGTGCCAGCAGCGGGGCGAGCGAAGGTGGGGAAAAACTGTTTTTT
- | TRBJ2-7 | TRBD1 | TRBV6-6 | CASLALTGEIAYEQYF | TGTGCCAGCCTAGCTCTGACAGGGGAGATCGCCTACGAGCAGTACTTC
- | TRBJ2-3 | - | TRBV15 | CATSRSGGTDTQYF | TGTGCCACCAGCAGATCGGGGGGCACAGATACGCAGTATTTT
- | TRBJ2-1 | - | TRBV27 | CASSPGTDIYNEQFF | TGTGCCAGCAGTCCCGGGACGGATATTTACAATGAGCAGTTCTTC
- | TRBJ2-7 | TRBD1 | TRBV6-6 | CASSLRPGQGGEQYF | TGTGCCAGCAGTTTACGACCGGGACAGGGTGGCGAGCAGTACTTC
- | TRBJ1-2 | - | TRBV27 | CASSPGPNYGYTF | TGTGCCAGCAGTCCAGGGCCTAACTATGGCTACACCTTC
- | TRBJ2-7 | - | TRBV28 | CASSTGNSYEQYF | TGTGCCAGCAGCACAGGGAACTCCTACGAGCAGTACTTC
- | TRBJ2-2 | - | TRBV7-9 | CASSPPGIHTGELFF | TGTGCCAGCAGCCCCCCAGGGATCCACACCGGGGAGCTGTTTTTT
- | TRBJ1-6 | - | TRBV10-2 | CASSDPPGASYNSPLHF | TGCGCCAGCAGTGACCCACCAGGGGCCTCCTATAATTCACCCCTCCACTTT
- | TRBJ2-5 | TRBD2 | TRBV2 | CASSEGRTSGLGETQYF | TGTGCCAGCAGTGAGGGTAGGACTAGCGGGTTAGGGGAGACCCAGTACTTC
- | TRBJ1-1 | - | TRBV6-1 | CASSEVEGTLPFF | TGTGCCAGCAGCGAAGTTGAAGGGACACTACCTTTCTTT
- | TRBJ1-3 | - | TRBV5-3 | CAGRGSPGNTIYF | TGTGCCGGCCGGGGCAGCCCTGGAAACACCATATATTTT
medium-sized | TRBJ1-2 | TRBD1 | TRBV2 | CASSFTGTETNYGYTF | TGTGCCAGCAGTTTTACCGGGACAGAAACTAACTATGGCTACACCTTC
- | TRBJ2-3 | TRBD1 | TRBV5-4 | CASSSGGPSSTDTQYF | TGTGCCAGCAGCTCAGGGGGTCCGTCTAGCACAGATACGCAGTATTTT
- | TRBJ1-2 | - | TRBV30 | CAGGHGYTF | TGTGCCGGGGGGCATGGCTACACCTTC
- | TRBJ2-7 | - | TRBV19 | CASTSTGYEQYF | TGTGCCAGTACTTCTACAGGTTACGAGCAGTACTTC
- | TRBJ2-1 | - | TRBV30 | CAWSDPDEQFF | TGTGCCTGGAGTGACCCCGATGAGCAGTTCTTC
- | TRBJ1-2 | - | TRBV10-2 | CASSERGGGYGYTF | TGCGCCAGCAGTGAGAGGGGGGGAGGCTATGGCTACACCTTC
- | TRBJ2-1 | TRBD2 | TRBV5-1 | CASQSDGLAGDNEQFF | TGCGCCAGCCAGTCTGACGGCCTAGCGGGAGACAATGAGCAGTTCTTC
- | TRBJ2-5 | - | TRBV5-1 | CASSYNDGGETQYF | TGCGCCAGCAGCTATAACGACGGAGGAGAGACCCAGTACTTC
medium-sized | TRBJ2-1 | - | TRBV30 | CAWSVSPHRFESYNEQFF | TGTGCCTGGAGTGTGTCCCCTCACCGATTCGAATCCTACAATGAGCAGTTCTTC
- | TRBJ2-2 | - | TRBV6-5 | CASRSEEEGTGELFF | TGTGCCAGCAGGAGTGAAGAAGAAGGCACCGGGGAGCTGTTTTTT
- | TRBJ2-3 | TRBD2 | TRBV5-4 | CASQRRSGVIDTQYF | TGTGCCAGCCAGCGCCGGAGCGGGGTTATAGATACGCAGTATTTT
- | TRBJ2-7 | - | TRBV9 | CASSVVADSYEQYF | TGTGCCAGCAGCGTAGTAGCAGATTCCTACGAGCAGTACTTC
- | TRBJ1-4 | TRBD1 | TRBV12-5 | CASGLVIYRVTGQEKLFF | TGTGCTAGTGGTTTGGTAATCTACCGTGTGACAGGGCAAGAAAAACTGTTTTTT
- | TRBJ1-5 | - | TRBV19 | CASGGVSAEPQHF | TGTGCCAGTGGGGGGGTCTCCGCAGAGCCCCAGCATTTT
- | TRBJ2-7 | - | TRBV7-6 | CASSLDASYEQYF | TGTGCCAGCAGCTTAGATGCCTCCTACGAGCAGTACTTC
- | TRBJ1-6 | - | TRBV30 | CAWGGSPLHF | TGTGCCTGGGGGGGTTCACCCCTCCACTTT
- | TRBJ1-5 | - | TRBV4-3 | CASSQEHWSNQPQHF | TGCGCCAGCAGCCAAGAACACTGGAGCAATCAGCCCCAGCATTTT
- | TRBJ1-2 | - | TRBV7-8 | CASSLAHGLYGYTF | TGTGCCAGCAGCTTAGCGCACGGCCTCTATGGCTACACCTTC